There are many counts of the clone carrying this TCR beta chain. This sample stems from a study of T cells after yellow fever vaccination. CDR1 and CDR2 (germline): SEHNR, FQNEAQ (reference sequence). With V trimmed by 7 bases and J by 5 bases, 15 bases remained unmatched. The CDR3 covers 16 residues. Production of TCR cDNA was by 5'RACE template switching, which also added a universal primer site and UMIs. TCRdb reanalysed the 5' RACE reads using MiXCR and keeps one entry per CDR3 protein. Of some 320,000 distinct CDR3 sequences in the sample, roughly 3.9% were seen once. This clonotype was sampled from a man aged 18 to 29 who received the YFV17D yellow fever vaccine. The V gene is TRBV7-9, the J gene TRBJ2-3; TRBD2 matches at 7 bases. The sequencing here drew on PBMCs, taken 5 days after the yellow fever booster vaccination. CDR3 region: CASTEGVGLWGDTQYF. In nucleotides, the CDR3 is TGTGCCAGCACTGAGGGAGTGGGACTATGGGGAGATACGCAGTATTTT.